The 14 T cell receptor beta chains below were found in one sample sequenced in a study of cytomegalovirus exposure and HLA in healthy donors. The PCR had 60 Vbeta and 13 Jbeta primers. The assay was immunoSEQ multiplex PCR, and TCRdb's table has in-frame clones only and misses some. The sample comprises roughly 160,000 clones, 71% of which are singletons, and approximately 3% rests with the top ten. The specimen was PBMCs. All receptors come from a young woman in good health and CMV-seronegative.

This clone has just one count. At one of its ends the junction is not consistent with the germline gene, which may arise from a read error. This chain uses TRBV15 with TRBJ2-7; the D gene is possibly TRBD2 (6 bases). The CDR3 is 13 residues long. Germline CDR1 and CDR2: LNHNV and YYDKDF (reference sequence). The CDR3 nucleotides read TGTGCCACCAGCAGTGATGGGAGGACCCGAAGTTGGTTC. It specifies CATSSDGRTRSWF.

The rearrangement uses TRBV7-9 and TRBJ2-5; no clear D. Germline CDR1 and CDR2: SEHNR and FQNEAQ (reference sequence). Trimming left V 0 bases short and J 4 bases short, with 9 bases between. CDR3 length equals 14 residues. CDR3 in amino acids: CASSLANSVETQYF. Here the CDR3 DNA reads TGTGCCAGCAGCTTAGCGAATTCAGTAGAGACCCAGTACTTC.

The table lists this clone with a few counts. The genes are TRBV6-5 and TRBJ2-2; perhaps TRBD2 as D (5 bases). V was trimmed by 6 bases and J by 7 bases, leaving 9 bases between them. In germline, CDR1 is MNHEY, CDR2 SVGAGI. The CDR3 has 12 residues. In nucleotides, the CDR3 is TGTGCCAGCAGACTCAGCGGCGGGGAGCTGTTTTTT. Its translation is CASRLSGGELFF.

The genes are TRBV30 and TRBJ2-7; weak D call: TRBD1 (5 bases). With 2 bases removed from V and 3 bases from J, the gap between germline ends came to 8 bases. The V gene's germline CDR1 is GTSNPN and CDR2 SVGIG (reference sequence). The CDR3 sequence is 12 residues long. The CDR3 protein is CAWSTTVYEQYF. The CDR3 DNA follows: TGTGCCTGGAGTACGACAGTCTACGAGCAGTACTTC.

The chain combines TRBV2 with TRBJ1-1; D unresolved. The CDR3 runs 14 residues. The V end lost 5 bases, the J end lost 6 bases, and 16 bases lay between the germline ends. Germline V lookup: CDR1 SNHLY, CDR2 FYNNEI. The chain's CDR3 is CASSPALGEPEAFF. The DNA for the CDR3 is TGTGCCAGCAGTCCGGCCCTTGGGGAGCCTGAAGCTTTCTTT. The variable domain in full, with the rest retrieved from reference TRBV2 and TRBJ1-1, is EPEVTQTPSHQVTQMGQEVILRCVPISNHLYFYWYRQILGQKVEFLVSFYNNEISEKSEIFDDQFSVERPDGSNFTLKIRSTKLEDSAMYFCASSPALGEPEAFFGQGTRLTVV.

The rearrangement links TRBV13 to TRBJ2-7; tentative D call: TRBD2 (6 bases). Trimming removed 8 bases at V and 1 base at J, with 15 bases between. The CDR3 runs to 14 residues. Germline loops: CDR1 PRHDT, CDR2 FYEKMQ (reference sequence). The DNA of the CDR3 is TGTGCCAGCTTAATCGCGGGGATATCCTACGAGCAGTACTTC. It translates to CASLIAGISYEQYF.

The chain has TRBV27 and TRBJ2-1, with 12 bases identical to TRBD2. CDR1 is MNHEY and CDR2 is SMNVEV in the germline V gene (reference sequence). The trim removed 5 bases at V and 9 bases at J, leaving 8 bases unmatched. The CDR3 loop spans 15 amino acids. In DNA, the CDR3 is TGTGCCAGCAGTCCACGACTAGCGGGAGAGACTGAGCAGTTCTTC. Translating gives CASSPRLAGETEQFF.

The CDR3 here is CASSLSSGGMANYGYTF. As DNA, the CDR3 is TGTGCCAGCAGCTTATCTTCAGGGGGGATGGCTAACTATGGCTACACCTTC. The genes are TRBV7-9 and TRBJ1-2; 7 bases fit TRBD1. The CDR3 totals 17 residues. Looked up from germline, CDR1 is SEHNR and CDR2 is FQNEAQ (reference sequence). The V segment lost 2 bases and the J segment 0 bases; nucleotides outside the gene matches: 9. Combining the CDR3 with reference TRBV7-9 and TRBJ1-2 gives the whole variable domain DTGVSQNPRHKITKRGQNVTFRCDPISEHNRLYWYRQTLGQGPEFLTYFQNEAQLEKSRLLSDRFSAERPKGSFSTLEIQRTEQGDSAMYLCASSLSSGGMANYGYTFGSGTRLTVV.

The V call is TRBV7-9, the J call TRBJ1-1; 8 bases fit TRBD1. The CDR3 length is 15 residues. Per the germline V gene, CDR1 is SEHNR and CDR2 is FQNEAQ (reference sequence). Trimming cost V 6 bases and J 5 bases; bases outside gene matches: 11. The CDR3 DNA is TGTGCCAGCAGATATCTCAGGGGGCCTAGGACTGAAGCTTTCTTT. Translation gives CASRYLRGPRTEAFF.

This chain joins TRBV27 and TRBJ1-2; weak D call: TRBD1 (6 bases). Trimming stripped 3 bases from V and 7 bases from J, with 21 bases between. Germline lookup yields CDR1 MNHEY and CDR2 SMNVEV (reference sequence). The CDR3 runs 16 residues. The CDR3 reads CASSLGAARSVGGYTF. CDR3 bases: TGTGCCAGCAGTTTGGGGGCGGCCAGGTCAGTTGGTGGCTACACCTTC.

This clone was seen more than once but under ten times. The chain couples TRBV29-1 to TRBJ1-1; the D gene is possibly TRBD1 (6 bases). CDR3 length: 16 residues. Trimming shortened V by 5 bases and J by 4 bases, and 23 bases separated the two germline ends. Germline CDR1 is SQVTM and CDR2 is ANQGSEA. The CDR3 DNA follows: TGCAGCGTTCTCAGGGACACCCGGGCCTTGACCACTGAAGCTTTCTTT. It specifies CSVLRDTRALTTEAFF.

As to this clone: One junction end does not reproduce the germline sequence, and a read error may be involved. The chain links TRBV9 to TRBJ1-1; 7 bases match TRBD1. The CDR3 has 14 residues. Germline loops: CDR1 SGDLS, CDR2 YYNGEE. The CDR3 spells CASSSQDRNAEAFF. CDR3 DNA: TGTGCCAGCAGCTCCCAGGACAGGAACGCTGAAGCTTTCTTT. The full variable domain, with the rest looked up from reference TRBV9 and TRBJ1-1, is DSGVTQTPKHLITATGQRVTLRCSPRSGDLSVYWYQQSLDQGLQFLIQYYNGEERAKGNILERFSAQQFPDLHSELNLSSLELGDSALYFCASSSQDRNAEAFFGQGTRLTVV.

The CDR3 loop is CASSVWTGGGTEAFF. The CDR3 coding sequence is TGTGCCAGTAGTGTCTGGACAGGGGGCGGCACTGAAGCTTTCTTT. V and J are TRBV19 and TRBJ1-1, with 11 bases lining up with TRBD1. There are 15 residues in the CDR3. With V trimmed by 5 bases and J by 4 bases, 6 bases remained unmatched. CDR1 is LNHDA, CDR2 SQIVND, per germline (reference sequence).

The chain carries TRBV2 and TRBJ2-1, with D maybe TRBD1 (6 bases). Trimming cost V 6 bases and J 1 base, with 13 bases left between them. Germline V gives CDR1 SNHLY, CDR2 FYNNEI. The CDR3 sequence is 15 residues long. The CDR3, as DNA: TGTGCCAGCAGGGAGACGGACAGTTCCTACAATGAGCAGTTCTTC. Its translation is CASRETDSSYNEQFF.